Reported below is one T cell receptor beta chain. The V segment lost 5 bases and the J segment 4 bases; nucleotides outside the gene matches: 10. This CDR3 is built from 14 residues. Germline V CDR1 and CDR2: SQVTM, ANQGSEA. Autoimmune disease history or systemic immunosuppression excluded patients. This entry comes from a study of OX40 agonist ivuxolimab in advanced cancers. As for the study in general: Antecedent anti-PD-1, anti-PD-L1 or anti-CTLA-4 therapy was permissible, with roughly 40% having received some.

The repertoire was sequenced with immunoSEQ multiplex PCR; TCRdb's copy has only in-frame clones and lacks some. This sample has almost 50,000 clones; more than 85% occur once, and the top ten carry around half. The rearrangement joins TRBV29-1 to TRBJ2-5; 7 bases are a match to TRBD2. The specimen was CD4+ or CD8+ T cells sorted from blood, collected in a trial of the OX40 agonist ivuxolimab. This sequence was found in an adult with an advanced solid tumor such as melanoma, head and neck, liver or kidney cancer. As DNA, the CDR3 is TGCAGCGTTTCCAGCGGGACGACGACAGAGACCCAGTACTTC. Translation gives CSVSSGTTTETQYF.